The following is a T cell receptor beta chain sequence with its context. At least ten counts were recorded for this clonotype. It lacks a known antigen. It has no much larger one-base neighbor in the sample; base qualities were not kept. The label giving this sample's treatment or condition can be read as: live attenuated yellow fever vaccine strain. A standard Ficoll-Paque protocol was used to isolate PBMCs from peripheral blood. Dynabeads CD4 and CD8 positive selection kits were used to isolate CD4 and CD8 T-cell fractions. TriZol was used to extract RNA from bulk PBMCs, from CD4 and CD8 fractions, and from dextramer-positive and dextramer-negative fractions. The source of the sample is a study of T cells after yellow fever vaccination (dated by TCRdb to the late 2010s). General notes on the study: The SMART-Seq v4 Ultra Low Input RNA kit was used to prepare libraries from fractions with low cell numbers. To follow T-cell clones before and after primary and booster YFV17D yellow fever vaccination, bulk TCR alpha and beta repertoires were sequenced over time. The cohort comprised two healthy male donors, one aged 18 to 30 and one aged 30 to 40 years. Blood was collected at multiple timepoints before and after primary and secondary immunization, and bulk PBMC replicates and cell subsets were isolated.

Looking up the germline V gene yields CDR1 KGHSH and CDR2 LQKENI. Counted from cysteine to phenylalanine, this CDR3 has 14 amino acids. Only the CDR3 part of the read is kept: 42 bases, read in frame from the first base. The germline ends are 8 bases apart after V is trimmed by 2 bases and J by 2 bases. Broad study findings and their caveats: Compared with the primary T-cell response, the secondary T-cell response was faster but weaker, reaching its peak on day 5 rather than on day 15. Because the study included only two donors, the extent to which the findings can be generalized is limited. A small share of clonotypes was detected in both CD4 and CD8 compartments, with the overlap likely arising from convergent recombination. Computational filtering was needed because FACS-sorted repertoires could contain abundant contaminating clonotypes from the bulk population. After the booster, most clones that had expanded after primary vaccination were detected again (nearly 97% of CD4 and around nine tenths of CD8), suggesting broad maintenance of memory.

TCR cDNA was synthesized by 5'RACE template switching, through which a universal primer site and unique molecular identifiers were introduced. Priming of cDNA synthesis was performed from both the TCR alpha and TCR beta constant segments. Two PCR steps were used to amplify libraries, with sample barcodes and sequencing adapters being added in the second step. Sequencing of libraries was done on Illumina HiSeq 2500 (2x100 bp) or NovaSeq (2x150 bp). Under the source paper's analysis protocol: Demultiplexing of reads and collapsing into UMI consensus sequences were performed with MIGEC, and V(D)J alignment was carried out with MiXCR. Using edgeR on replicate PBMC samples, clonotypes were called vaccine-responding if FDR was below 0.01 and the log2 fold change was above 5 up to day 15. Each bulk clonotype received a CD4 or CD8 identity based on whether the sequenced CD4 or CD8 repertoire contained that clonotype at higher abundance. TCRdb reprocessed the public reads (quality trimming at Q25 with fastp, clone calling with MiXCR) and kept in-frame beta chains. Every distinct CDR3 protein forms one entry, paired with its most common genes and DNA. The V and J calls shown here were made by TCRdb, not taken from the authors' results. For this sample the table gives 120,000 to 150,000 distinct CDR3 sequences, of which roughly 8.2% were detected only once. Jointly, the top ten make up roughly 0.76% of the sample.

The TCR sequence derives from a young man who received the YFV17D yellow fever vaccine. Sample: CD4+ T cells sorted from PBMCs, taken 5 days after the yellow fever booster vaccination. This chain is built from TRBV18 and TRBJ2-3, with the D gene not clear enough to name. The DNA is as follows: TGTGCCAGCTCACCAGGAGTGGACACAGATACGCAGTATTTT. The resulting protein is CASSPGVDTDTQYF. Beyond the CDR3, the reference TRBV18 and TRBJ2-3 genes provide the residues; the full variable domain reads: NAGVMQNPRHLVRRRGQEARLRCSPMKGHSHVYWYRQLPEEGLKFMVYLQKENIIDESGMPKERFSAEFPKEGPSILRIQQVVRGDSAAYFCASSPGVDTDTQYFGPGTRLTVL.